The 3 T cell receptor beta chains presented below share a single source sample, sequenced in a study of graft-versus-host responses after intestinal transplantation. Measured with immunoSEQ multiplex PCR; TCRdb has only the in-frame clones, and not every one. In the table there are about 24,000 clones, approximately 85% of which are singletons. The source was PBMCs, collected roughly 69 weeks after intestinal transplant. These TCRs come from a human patient who received an intestinal transplant, so some T cells may come from the graft donor.

The V and J genes are TRBV9 and TRBJ2-2; no definite D call. Trimming pared 0 bases from V and 5 bases from J, leaving 5 bases between. CDR1 is SGDLS and CDR2 is YYNGEE in the germline V gene. This CDR3 has 13 residues. The DNA of the CDR3 is TGTGCCAGCAGCGTAGGGCGGACCGGGGAGCTGTTTTTT. Translated, it gives CASSVGRTGELFF.

The chain joins TRBV6-1 to TRBJ2-7; TRBD2 matches at 8 bases. The V gene's germline CDR1 is MNHNS and CDR2 SASEGT. V was pared by 6 bases and J by 6 bases, with 10 bases of the junction left unmatched. CDR3 length: 14 amino acids. CDR3 sequence (DNA): TGTGCCAGCAGACCGGGACTAGACTCGGGCGAGCAGTACTTC. Residues: CASRPGLDSGEQYF.

The chain combines TRBV9 with TRBJ2-1, with D perhaps TRBD2 (7 bases). The V gene's germline CDR1 is SGDLS and CDR2 YYNGEE. Trimming shortened V by 2 bases and J by 7 bases, and 22 bases separated the two germline ends. CDR3 length equals 17 residues. CDR3 loop: CASSVHTGTGGRNEQFF. In DNA, the CDR3 is TGTGCCAGCAGCGTCCACACCGGGACCGGGGGGCGGAATGAGCAGTTCTTC. The complete variable domain, with remaining parts taken from reference TRBV9 and TRBJ2-1, reads DSGVTQTPKHLITATGQRVTLRCSPRSGDLSVYWYQQSLDQGLQFLIQYYNGEERAKGNILERFSAQQFPDLHSELNLSSLELGDSALYFCASSVHTGTGGRNEQFFGPGTRLTVL.